The source of this TCR beta chain is a study of STAT5B mutations in CD4+ large granular lymphocyte leukemia. Study findings and constraints: Top patient clones used TRBV06 genes more often: 8/27 versus 2/35 in controls.

A note on this clone: Its antigen is not identified.

With 3 bases clipped from V and 6 bases from J, the junction kept 17 bases outside the gene matches. Germline V gives CDR1 SGHTA, CDR2 FQGNSA. The CDR3 has 19 amino acids. Authors' data handling: The detection floor for productive clonotype frequency was 2.59 x 10-5. Assay used: immunoSEQ multiplex PCR; TCRdb lists only in-frame clones, some missing. V and J calls plus clone size are reproduced from that table; the DNA served to infer D and trimming. The sample lists about 9,600 clones, approximately 83% occurring once. The chain links TRBV7-2 to TRBJ2-2; 9 bases agree with TRBD1. The TCR was taken from a man in his sixties with CD4+ T-cell large granular lymphocyte leukemia. Sequenced: PBMCs. The CDR3 here is CASSFRGRQGQGSAGELFF. Written as DNA, the CDR3 is TGTGCCAGCAGCTTTCGGGGGCGGCAGGGACAGGGCTCGGCCGGGGAGCTGTTTTTT. The whole variable domain, remainder taken from reference TRBV7-2 and TRBJ2-2, is GAGVSQSPSNKVTEKGKDVELRCDPISGHTALYWYRQSLGQGLEFLIYFQGNSAPDKSGLPSDRFSAERTGGSVSTLTIQRTQQEDSAVYLCASSFRGRQGQGSAGELFFGEGSRLTVL.